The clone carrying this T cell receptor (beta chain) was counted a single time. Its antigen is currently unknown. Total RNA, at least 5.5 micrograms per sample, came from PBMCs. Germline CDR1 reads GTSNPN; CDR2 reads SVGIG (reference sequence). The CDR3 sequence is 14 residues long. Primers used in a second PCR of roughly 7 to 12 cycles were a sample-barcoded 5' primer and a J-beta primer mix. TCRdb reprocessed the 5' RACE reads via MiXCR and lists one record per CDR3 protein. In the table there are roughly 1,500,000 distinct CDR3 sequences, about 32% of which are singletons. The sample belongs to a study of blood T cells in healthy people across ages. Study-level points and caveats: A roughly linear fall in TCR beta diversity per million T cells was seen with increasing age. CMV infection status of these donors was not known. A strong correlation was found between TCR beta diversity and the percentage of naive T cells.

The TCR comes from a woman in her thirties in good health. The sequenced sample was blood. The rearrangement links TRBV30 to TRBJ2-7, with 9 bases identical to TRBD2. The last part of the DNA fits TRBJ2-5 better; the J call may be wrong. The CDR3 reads CAWSLGLAAETQYF. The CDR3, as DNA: TGTGCCTGGAGTTTGGGACTAGCAGCAGAGACCCAGTACTTC.